Below are 15 T cell receptor beta chains sequenced from a single sample in a study of regulatory T cells in long-lasting Graves disease. CDR3-region Arm-PCR and iRepertoire HTBI primers produced the TCR beta libraries. From the multiplex PCR reads, TCRdb called clonotypes with MiXCR, one entry per CDR3 protein. The table includes roughly 380,000 distinct CDR3 sequences, over 15% detected once. Specified time point: newly diagnosed GD, antithyroid drugs for less than 3 months. PBMC-derived RNA was used for the TCR library. The sample was also linked to a second study, of T cells in Graves' hyperthyroidism and ophthalmopathy.

Here the sequenced sample was peripheral blood mononuclear cells (PBMCs), taken at new diagnosis, from a patient treated with antithyroid drugs. The receptors stem from a man in his forties or fifties with Graves disease.

The V gene is TRBV4-3, the J gene TRBJ1-5; D might be TRBD1 (5 bases). Germline V gives CDR1 LGHNA, CDR2 YSLEER. This CDR3 has 15 amino acids. Deletions cut 0 bases from V and 4 bases from J, with 10 bases between. The CDR3 spells CASSQDGAGNQPQHF. The DNA for the CDR3 is TGCGCCAGCAGCCAAGACGGGGCAGGGAATCAGCCCCAGCATTTT.

This chain links TRBV20-1 with TRBJ1-3; 7 nucleotides align to TRBD1. CDR1 and CDR2 (germline): DFQATT, SNEGSKA (reference sequence). The CDR3 extends over 15 amino acids. V was clipped by 0 bases and J by 1 base; unmatched bases: 3. The CDR3 DNA sequence: TGCAGTGCTAGAGATCTCAGGGGGTCTGGAAACACCATATATTTT. This gives the protein CSARDLRGSGNTIYF.

Ten or more counts support this clonotype. The chain uses TRBV5-1 and TRBJ1-6, with 9 bases lining up with TRBD1. The CDR3 consists of 14 residues. V lost 4 bases to trimming and J lost 6 bases; unmatched junction nucleotides: 2. Per germline, CDR1 SGHRS and CDR2 YFSETQ. The CDR3 loop is CASSGTGFNSPLHF. Here the CDR3 DNA reads TGCGCCAGCAGCGGGACAGGGTTTAATTCACCCCTCCACTTT.

On this clonotype itself: The junction does not match germline at one end; this may be a read error. This chain links TRBV3-1 with TRBJ1-5; no firm D call. The germline CDR1 and CDR2 sequences are LGHDT and YNNKEL (reference sequence). CDR3 length: 17 amino acids. CDR3 loop: CTSTLLLGRNSNQPQHF. In nucleotides, the CDR3 is TGTACCAGCACACTCCTCCTTGGTCGCAATAGCAATCAGCCCCAGCATTTT. Full variable domain (remainder filled in from reference TRBV3-1 and TRBJ1-5): DTAVSQTPKYLVTQMGNDKSIKCEQNLGHDTMYWYKQDSKKFLKIMFSYNNKELIINETVPNRFSPKSPDKAHLNLHINSLELGDSAVYFCTSTLLLGRNSNQPQHFGDGTRLSIL.

This clonotype has more than one count but fewer than ten. The V and J genes are TRBV20-1 and TRBJ2-7, with TRBD1 matching over 12 bases. This CDR3 contains 17 residues. In germline, CDR1 is DFQATT, CDR2 SNEGSKA (reference sequence). Trimming took 0 bases from V and 5 from J; bases not matched to a gene: 11. The CDR3 is CSARDKAWGQGADEQYF. The CDR3 DNA follows: TGCAGTGCTAGAGATAAGGCCTGGGGACAGGGGGCCGACGAGCAGTACTTC.

The rearrangement uses TRBV20-1 and TRBJ2-1; 14 bases match TRBD2. Germline CDR1 and CDR2: DFQATT and SNEGSKA (reference sequence). V gave up 2 bases and J gave up 4 bases; unmatched junction bases: 4. This CDR3 is 16 amino acids long. In DNA form, the CDR3 reads TGCAGTGCTAGACCCCGACTAGCGGGGGGGTACAATGAGCAGTTCTTC. Amino acid sequence: CSARPRLAGGYNEQFF.

This clonotype has ten or more counts. A read error may account for a junction end that differs from germline. J is TRBJ2-3 and V is TRBV2; 10 bases agree with TRBD1. CDR3 length: 14 residues. The germline CDR1 and CDR2 sequences are SNHLY and FYNNEI. The CDR3 protein is CASSQTRDRGLRSF. CDR3 nucleotides: TGTGCCAGCAGTCAAACAAGGGACAGGGGCCTCAGGTCCTTT.

There are many counts of this clonotype. This chain's CDR3 is CASSYRTGGTGAYEQYF. CDR3 nucleotides: TGTGCCAGCAGCTACCGAACGGGGGGGACAGGGGCCTACGAGCAGTACTTC. The J gene is TRBJ2-7, the V gene TRBV11-2; 10 nucleotides align to TRBD1. J lost 2 bases, V lost 4 bases, and 11 bases had no gene match. The CDR3 loop spans 17 amino acids. Per the germline V gene, CDR1 is SGHAT and CDR2 is FQNNGV. Supplemented by reference TRBV11-2 and TRBJ2-7, the full variable domain reads EAGVAQSPRYKIIEKRQSVAFWCNPISGHATLYWYQQILGQGPKLLIQFQNNGVVDDSQLPKDRFSAERLKGVDSTLKIQPAKLEDSAVYLCASSYRTGGTGAYEQYFGPGTRLTVT.

For the CDR3, the DNA is TGTGCCAGCAGCCAAAGGCGGCTAGCGGGGAGCTCCTACGAGCAGTACTTC. Translating gives CASSQRRLAGSSYEQYF. The chain has TRBV14 and TRBJ2-7; 9 nucleotides agree with TRBD2. Germline CDR1 SGHDN, CDR2 FVKESK. V lost 2 bases, J lost 0 bases, and 8 bases stayed unmatched. This CDR3 region has 17 residues.

The chain joins TRBV27 to TRBJ1-4; D is undetermined. CDR1 and CDR2 (germline): MNHEY, SMNVEV (reference sequence). Trimming stripped 3 bases from V and 8 bases from J, with 13 bases between. There are 14 residues in the CDR3. The CDR3 region is CASSLDLLSEKLFF. Here the CDR3 DNA reads TGTGCCAGCAGTTTGGACCTCTTAAGCGAAAAACTGTTTTTT.

The DNA for the CDR3 is TGTGCCAGCAGCTCTCCCGGCGAGGTAGTGAACACTGAAGCTTTCTTT. Translating gives CASSSPGEVVNTEAFF. The V call is TRBV7-9, the J call TRBJ1-1; D call uncertain. The CDR3 covers 16 residues. V lost 4 bases, J lost 0 bases, and 15 bases lay in between. CDR1 and CDR2 (germline): SEHNR, FQNEAQ (reference sequence).

The chain is built from TRBV24-1 and TRBJ1-5; 8 bases fit TRBD1. The CDR3 has 15 amino acids. Trimming cost V 4 bases and J 6 bases; bases outside gene matches: 7. Germline V gene lookup returns CDR1 KGHDR and CDR2 SFDVKD. CDR3 sequence: CATSDRGQGSQPQHF. The CDR3 coding sequence is TGTGCCACCAGTGACCGTGGACAGGGCTCTCAGCCCCAGCATTTT.

This clonotype was detected ten times or more. The rearrangement joins TRBV6-1 to TRBJ2-7, with D perhaps TRBD2 (6 bases). Germline V gene sequence: CDR1 MNHNS, CDR2 SASEGT. Trimming stripped 2 bases from V and 1 base from J, with 9 bases between. CDR3 length equals 14 residues. In DNA form, the CDR3 reads TGTGCCAGCAGTGAAACCGGGAGATCCTACGAGCAGTACTTC. As protein: CASSETGRSYEQYF.

This clonotype was seen repeatedly, ten times or more. An end of the junction does not agree with germline; a read error may underlie this. V gene TRBV12-3 or TRBV12-4 combines with J gene TRBJ2-1; TRBD1 matches 7 bases. The CDR3 is made up of 13 amino acids. The CDR3 DNA sequence: TGCGCCAGCAGCAGACAGGGCTACAATGAGCAGTTCTTC. This encodes CASSRQGYNEQFF.

This chain connects TRBV4-3 to TRBJ2-3, with 7 bases fitting TRBD2. Losses at the gene ends were 4 bases for V and 3 bases for J; bases not matched to a gene: 10. Germline V gives CDR1 LGHNA, CDR2 YSLEER. This CDR3 is 16 amino acids long. The CDR3 here is CASSPGQGEGTDTQYF. The CDR3 bases are TGCGCCAGCAGCCCAGGTCAAGGGGAGGGGACAGATACGCAGTATTTT.